This entry describes one TCR beta chain. TCRdb independently ran MiXCR on the 5' RACE reads; one entry per CDR3 protein. The profile covers about 5,800 distinct CDR3 sequences, with less than 15% appearing a single time and around 21% taken by the ten largest. Germline V gives CDR1 DFQATT, CDR2 SNEGSKA (reference sequence). This CDR3 spans 14 amino acids. After removal of 4 bases from V and 0 bases from J, the junction contained 6 bases not matched to a gene. The sample originates from a study of spatial heterogeneity in lung cancer. The time point denotes: sample taken at primary tumor resection. The donor population consisted of some 72 patients with untreated, early-stage non-small cell lung cancer. The sequenced material consisted of unsorted whole RNA from tumor, nontumor lung or frozen PBMC.

The material was normal lung tissue next to the tumor, obtained at surgery. This receptor was taken from a female donor with early-stage non-small cell lung cancer. The chain has TRBV20-1 and TRBJ2-7; TRBD1 aligns across 7 bases. The CDR3 DNA reads TGCAGTGCTAACCCGGACAGGTTCTCCTACGAGCAGTACGTC. This sequence encodes CSANPDRFSYEQYV.